This TCR beta chain comes out of a study of CD8 T cells in Susac syndrome (dated by TCRdb to the late 2010s). Context from the whole study: Of the Susac syndrome patients who were sequenced, about 6 had clinically active disease and eight or nine were in clinical remission. At blood withdrawal, Susac syndrome patients were either therapy-naive, taking corticosteroids (in some cases with IVIg as well), or taking IVIg alone. Repertoire sequencing was used to test whether CD8+ T cell activation and differentiation in Susac syndrome was antigen driven.

The germline V gene yields SGHTA for CDR1 and FQGNSA for CDR2. Here V drops 5 bases and J drops 3 bases, and the junction holds 8 bases not matched to any gene. Including the terminal cysteine and phenylalanine, the CDR3 comprises 15 residues. Just CDR3 DNA is preserved here, 45 bases in frame from base 1. Peripheral blood CD8+ and CD4+ T cells from healthy donors, Susac syndrome patients and multiple sclerosis patients were profiled by high-throughput TCR beta sequencing. Recently defined diagnostic criteria for definite or probable disease were met by the Susac syndrome patients. Bulk CD8+ and CD4+ T cells were purified by magnetic negative isolation, while CD8+ TEMRA cells were enriched using FACS. Blood was collected in EDTA tubes and processed within 24 hours, with PBMCs isolated through density gradient centrifugation. PBMCs intended for TCR sequencing were cryopreserved in liquid nitrogen and thawed later in a water bath at 37 degrees C. The sorted or isolated CD4+, CD8+ and CD8+ TEMRA cells had a purity of 90% or higher.

Summary of the overall study and its limitations: The number of individuals in the TCR sequencing and HLA analysis was acknowledged as relatively small. In patients with Susac syndrome, the CD4+ T cell repertoire showed no detectable clonal expansion.

Of note for this clonotype: What this receptor recognizes is not known. The sample holds no much larger clone one base away, and base qualities are not on file.

RNA was extracted using the RNeasy kit, and roughly 0.45 to 1 ug of the RNA was reverse transcribed with random hexamers. The immunoSEQ multiplex PCR assay, which covers 54 Vbeta and 13 Jbeta segments, was used to amplify TCR beta CDR3 regions. Bias from PCR amplification was corrected by using a synthetic template baseline for primer optimization and for computational correction. As for how the authors treated the data: Reads were annotated to V, D and J genes per IMGT and analyzed with immunoSEQ Analyzer, keeping only productive sequences. Clonality was calculated as one minus the Shannon entropy normalized by log2 of the number of productive unique sequences. For each patient and control, public and private clones were evaluated among the 100 most prevalent clones. Susac-specific clones were defined as absent from healthy and MS cohorts, 800 to 1,200 published viral clones and other ImmuneACCESS disease sequences. TCRdb redid the processing of the public reads, applying fastp at Q25 and MiXCR, and retained in-frame beta chains. One record per CDR3 amino acid sequence lists the most common genes and DNA. TCRdb, not the original authors, processed these V and J calls. The sample has about 94,000 distinct CDR3 sequences on record, just under 95% of them singletons. The ten largest account for about 0.3% of the sample.

The chain is assembled from TRBV7-2 and TRBJ2-3, with 7 bases matching TRBD2. This clonotype originated in a human donor with Susac syndrome. The sequenced sample consisted of CD4+ T cells from PBMCs. CDR3 protein: CASSPTGLSTDTQYF. The DNA is as follows: TGTGCCAGCAGCCCCACGGGACTAAGTACAGATACGCAGTATTTT.